This T cell receptor beta chain was identified during a study of blood T cell repertoires in COVID-19. The overall study: Some COVID-19 samples were acute and others convalescent; all came from the United States, Italy and Spain. Sources were T cells, B-cell-depleted T cells, or PBMCs; the material itself was cDNA or gDNA.

The germline gives CDR1 SGHTA, CDR2 FQGTGA. There are 16 residues in the CDR3. Trimming took off 5 bases at V and 4 bases at J, with 19 bases between the two ends. In the study's own analysis: Reference gene primer amplification in the assay estimated nucleated cell counts. TCRdb's copy holds only in-frame clones and misses some; the assay was immunoSEQ multiplex PCR. V and J calls and clone size are copied from that table; D and trimming were computed from the DNA. The sample records around 62,000 clones, about 90% being singletons. Specimen: peripheral blood. This chain connects TRBV7-3 to TRBJ2-3; D possibly corresponds to TRBD1 (8 bases). The TCR was taken from a man in his 60s with acute or convalescent COVID-19. In DNA form, the CDR3 reads TGTGCCAGCAGCCCAGGGGGCGGGAGTAACCCAGATACGCAGTATTTT. Translating gives CASSPGGGSNPDTQYF.